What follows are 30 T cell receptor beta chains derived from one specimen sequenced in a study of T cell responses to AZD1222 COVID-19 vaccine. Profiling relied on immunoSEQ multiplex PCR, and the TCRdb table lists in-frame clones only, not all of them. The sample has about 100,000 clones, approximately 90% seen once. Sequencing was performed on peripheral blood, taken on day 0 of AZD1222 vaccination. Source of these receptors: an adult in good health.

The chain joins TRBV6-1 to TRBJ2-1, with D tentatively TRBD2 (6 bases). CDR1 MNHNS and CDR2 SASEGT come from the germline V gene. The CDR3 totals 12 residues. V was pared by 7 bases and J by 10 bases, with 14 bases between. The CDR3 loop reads CASKGLREEQFF. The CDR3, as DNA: TGTGCCAGCAAAGGCCTTCGGGAGGAGCAGTTCTTC.

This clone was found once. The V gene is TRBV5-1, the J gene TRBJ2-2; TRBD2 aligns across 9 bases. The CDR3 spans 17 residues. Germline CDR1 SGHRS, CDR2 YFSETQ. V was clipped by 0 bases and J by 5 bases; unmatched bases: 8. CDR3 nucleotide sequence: TGCGCCAGCAGCTTGGGGTCAAGAGCGGGAGGTACCGGGGAGCTGTTTTTT. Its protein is CASSLGSRAGGTGELFF.

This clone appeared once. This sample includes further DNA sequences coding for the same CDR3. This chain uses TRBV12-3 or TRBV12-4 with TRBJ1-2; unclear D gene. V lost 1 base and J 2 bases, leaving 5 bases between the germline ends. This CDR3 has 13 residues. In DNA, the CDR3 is TGTGCCAGCAGTTTAGGGCAAAACTATGGCTACACCTTC. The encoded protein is CASSLGQNYGYTF.

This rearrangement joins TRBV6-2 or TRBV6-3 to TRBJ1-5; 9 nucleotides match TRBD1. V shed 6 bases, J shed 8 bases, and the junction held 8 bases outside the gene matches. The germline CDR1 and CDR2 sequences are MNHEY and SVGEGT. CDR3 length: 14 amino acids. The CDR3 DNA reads TGTGCCAGCAGGCCTACAGGGGGCAGTGAGCCCCAGCATTTT. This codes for CASRPTGGSEPQHF.

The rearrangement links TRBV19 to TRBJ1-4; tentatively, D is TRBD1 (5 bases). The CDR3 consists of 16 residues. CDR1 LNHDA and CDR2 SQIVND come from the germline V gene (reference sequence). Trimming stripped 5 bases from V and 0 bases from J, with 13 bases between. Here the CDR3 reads CASSFRDPATNEKLFF. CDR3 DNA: TGTGCCAGTAGTTTCAGGGACCCTGCAACTAATGAAAAACTGTTTTTT.

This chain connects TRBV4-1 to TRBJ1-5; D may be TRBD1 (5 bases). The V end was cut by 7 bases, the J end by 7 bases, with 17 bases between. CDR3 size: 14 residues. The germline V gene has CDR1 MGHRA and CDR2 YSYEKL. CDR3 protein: CASTPDLGDQPQHF. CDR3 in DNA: TGCGCCAGCACCCCCGACCTGGGGGACCAGCCCCAGCATTTT.

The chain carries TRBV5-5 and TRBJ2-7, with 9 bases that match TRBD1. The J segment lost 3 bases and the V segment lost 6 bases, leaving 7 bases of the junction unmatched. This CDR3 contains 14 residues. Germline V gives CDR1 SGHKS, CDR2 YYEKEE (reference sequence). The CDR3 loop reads CASNAGTGIYEQYF. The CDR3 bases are TGTGCCAGCAATGCGGGGACAGGGATCTACGAGCAGTACTTC.

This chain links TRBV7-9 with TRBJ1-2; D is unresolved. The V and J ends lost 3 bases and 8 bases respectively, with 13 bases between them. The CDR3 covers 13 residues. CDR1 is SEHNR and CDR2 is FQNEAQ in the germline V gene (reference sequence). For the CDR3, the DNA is TGTGCCAGCAGCTTGGACGGGGAGTACGGCTACACCTTC. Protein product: CASSLDGEYGYTF.

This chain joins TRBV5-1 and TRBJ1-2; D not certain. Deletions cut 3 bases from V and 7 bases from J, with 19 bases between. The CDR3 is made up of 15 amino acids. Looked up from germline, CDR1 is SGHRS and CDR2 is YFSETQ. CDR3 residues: CASSSQVTLPGGYTF. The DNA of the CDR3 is TGCGCCAGCAGCTCCCAGGTTACTCTGCCGGGTGGCTACACCTTC.

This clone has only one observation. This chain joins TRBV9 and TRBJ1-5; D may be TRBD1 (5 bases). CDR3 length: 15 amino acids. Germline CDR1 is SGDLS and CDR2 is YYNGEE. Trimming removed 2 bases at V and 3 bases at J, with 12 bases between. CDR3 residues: CASSVDSRLNQPQHF. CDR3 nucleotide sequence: TGTGCCAGCAGCGTCGACAGCCGCCTCAATCAGCCCCAGCATTTT.

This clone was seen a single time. The CDR3 DNA follows: TGTGCCAGCACCCCAGAAGGAAGCGGGAGTGCCTACAATGAGCAGTTCTTC. Translated: CASTPEGSGSAYNEQFF. The rearrangement links TRBV27 to TRBJ2-1; 8 nucleotides align to TRBD2. The germline gives CDR1 MNHEY, CDR2 SMNVEV (reference sequence). J lost 2 bases, V lost 7 bases, and 13 bases had no gene match. The CDR3 totals 17 residues.

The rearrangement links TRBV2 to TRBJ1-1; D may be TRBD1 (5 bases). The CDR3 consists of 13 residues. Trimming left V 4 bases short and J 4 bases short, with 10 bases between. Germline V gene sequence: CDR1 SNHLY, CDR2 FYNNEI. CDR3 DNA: TGTGCCAGCAGTGTACAGGTATTCACTGAAGCTTTCTTT. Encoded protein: CASSVQVFTEAFF.

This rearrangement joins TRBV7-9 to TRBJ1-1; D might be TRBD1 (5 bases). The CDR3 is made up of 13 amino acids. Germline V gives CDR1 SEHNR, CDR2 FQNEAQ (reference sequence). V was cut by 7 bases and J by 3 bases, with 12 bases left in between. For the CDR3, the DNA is TGTGCCAGCACGGCGGCGGGGGACACTGAAGCTTTCTTT. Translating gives CASTAAGDTEAFF.

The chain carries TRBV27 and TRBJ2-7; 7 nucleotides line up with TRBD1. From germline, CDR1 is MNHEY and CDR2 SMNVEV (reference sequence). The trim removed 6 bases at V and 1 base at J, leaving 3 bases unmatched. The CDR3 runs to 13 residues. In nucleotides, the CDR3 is TGTGCCAGCAGCCGGACAGGATCCTACGAGCAGTACTTC. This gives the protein CASSRTGSYEQYF.

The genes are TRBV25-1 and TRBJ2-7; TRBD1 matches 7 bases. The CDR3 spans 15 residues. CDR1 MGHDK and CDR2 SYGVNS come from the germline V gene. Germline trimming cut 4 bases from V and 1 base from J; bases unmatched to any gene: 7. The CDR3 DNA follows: TGTGCCAGCAGTGGCCGACAGGGCATGTCCTACGAGCAGTACTTC. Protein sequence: CASSGRQGMSYEQYF.

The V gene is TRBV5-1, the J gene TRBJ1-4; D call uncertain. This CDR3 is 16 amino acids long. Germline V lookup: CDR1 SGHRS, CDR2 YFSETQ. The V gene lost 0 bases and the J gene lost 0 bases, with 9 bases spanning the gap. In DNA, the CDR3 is TGCGCCAGCAGCTTGGCCGGGAGCCCAACTAATGAAAAACTGTTTTTT. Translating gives CASSLAGSPTNEKLFF. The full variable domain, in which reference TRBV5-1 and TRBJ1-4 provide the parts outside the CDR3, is KAGVTQTPRYLIKTRGQQVTLSCSPISGHRSVSWYQQTPGQGLQFLFEYFSETQRNKGNFPGRFSGRQFSNSRSEMNVSTLELGDSALYLCASSLAGSPTNEKLFFGSGTQLSVL.

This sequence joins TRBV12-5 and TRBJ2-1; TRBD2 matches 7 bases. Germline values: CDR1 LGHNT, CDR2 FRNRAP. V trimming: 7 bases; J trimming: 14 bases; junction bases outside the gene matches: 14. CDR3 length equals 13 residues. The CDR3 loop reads CASDLGGRARKFF. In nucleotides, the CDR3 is TGTGCTAGTGACCTGGGAGGGAGGGCCAGAAAGTTCTTC.

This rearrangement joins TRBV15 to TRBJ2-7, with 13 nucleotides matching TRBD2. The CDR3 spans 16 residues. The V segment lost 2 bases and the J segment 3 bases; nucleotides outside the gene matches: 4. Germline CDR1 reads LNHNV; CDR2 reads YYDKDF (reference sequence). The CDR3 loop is CATSRLGTSGNYEQYF. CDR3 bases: TGTGCCACCAGCAGACTCGGGACTAGCGGGAACTACGAGCAGTACTTC.

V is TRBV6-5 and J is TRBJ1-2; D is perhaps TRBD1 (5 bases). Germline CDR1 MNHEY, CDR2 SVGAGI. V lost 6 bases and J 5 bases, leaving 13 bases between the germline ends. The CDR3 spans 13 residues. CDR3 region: CASSPQGDYGYTF. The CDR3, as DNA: TGTGCCAGCAGCCCCCAGGGCGATTATGGCTACACCTTC.

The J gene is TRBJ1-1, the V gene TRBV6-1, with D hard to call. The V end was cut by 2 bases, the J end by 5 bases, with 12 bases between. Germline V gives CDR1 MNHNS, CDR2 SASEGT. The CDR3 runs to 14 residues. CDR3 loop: CASSEMARATEAFF. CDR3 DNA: TGTGCCAGCAGTGAAATGGCTCGGGCGACTGAAGCTTTCTTT.

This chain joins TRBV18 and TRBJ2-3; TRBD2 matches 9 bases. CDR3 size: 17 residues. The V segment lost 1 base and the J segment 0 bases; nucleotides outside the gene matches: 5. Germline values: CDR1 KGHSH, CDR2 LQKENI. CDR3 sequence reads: CASSPRTSGYSTDTQYF. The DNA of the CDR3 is TGTGCCAGCTCACCACGAACTAGCGGGTATAGCACAGATACGCAGTATTTT.

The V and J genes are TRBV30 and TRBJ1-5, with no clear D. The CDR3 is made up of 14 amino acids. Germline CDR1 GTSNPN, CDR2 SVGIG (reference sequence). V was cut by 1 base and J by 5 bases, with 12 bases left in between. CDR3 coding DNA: TGTGCCTGGAGTGCGGTCGGACGCTATCAGCCCCAGCATTTT. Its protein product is CAWSAVGRYQPQHF.

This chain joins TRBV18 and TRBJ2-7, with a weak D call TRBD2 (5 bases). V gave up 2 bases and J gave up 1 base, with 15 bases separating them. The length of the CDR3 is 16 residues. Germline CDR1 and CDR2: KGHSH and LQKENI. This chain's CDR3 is CASSPYRGQVSYEQYF. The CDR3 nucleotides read TGTGCCAGCTCACCATACAGAGGGCAGGTATCCTACGAGCAGTACTTC. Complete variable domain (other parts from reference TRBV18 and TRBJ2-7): NAGVMQNPRHLVRRRGQEARLRCSPMKGHSHVYWYRQLPEEGLKFMVYLQKENIIDESGMPKERFSAEFPKEGPSILRIQQVVRGDSAAYFCASSPYRGQVSYEQYFGPGTRLTVT.

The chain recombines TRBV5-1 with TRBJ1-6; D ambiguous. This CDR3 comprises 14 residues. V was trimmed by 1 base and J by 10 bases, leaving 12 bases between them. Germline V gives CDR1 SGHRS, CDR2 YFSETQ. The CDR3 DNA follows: TGCGCCAGCAGCTTGTACAGAGGAGGGTCACCCCTCCACTTT. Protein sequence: CASSLYRGGSPLHF.

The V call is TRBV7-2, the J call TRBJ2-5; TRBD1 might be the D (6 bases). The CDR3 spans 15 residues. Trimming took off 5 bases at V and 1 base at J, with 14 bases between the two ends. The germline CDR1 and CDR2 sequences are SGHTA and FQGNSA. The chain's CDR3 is CASSRFLGGQETQYF. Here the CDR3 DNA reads TGTGCCAGCAGCCGTTTTTTAGGGGGCCAAGAGACCCAGTACTTC.

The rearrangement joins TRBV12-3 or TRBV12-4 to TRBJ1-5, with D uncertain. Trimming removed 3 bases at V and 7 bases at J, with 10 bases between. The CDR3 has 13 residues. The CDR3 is CASSFRLGQPQHF. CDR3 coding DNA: TGTGCCAGCAGTTTCCGTCTTGGGCAGCCCCAGCATTTT.

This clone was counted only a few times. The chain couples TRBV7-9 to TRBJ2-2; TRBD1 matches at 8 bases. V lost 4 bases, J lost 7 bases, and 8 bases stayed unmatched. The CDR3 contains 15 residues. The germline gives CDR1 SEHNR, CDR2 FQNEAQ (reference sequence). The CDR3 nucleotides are TGTGCCAGCAGCTCTTGGACAGGGAGGCGCGGGGAGCTGTTTTTT. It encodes CASSSWTGRRGELFF. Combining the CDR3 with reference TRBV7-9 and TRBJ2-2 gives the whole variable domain DTGVSQNPRHKITKRGQNVTFRCDPISEHNRLYWYRQTLGQGPEFLTYFQNEAQLEKSRLLSDRFSAERPKGSFSTLEIQRTEQGDSAMYLCASSSWTGRRGELFFGEGSRLTVL.

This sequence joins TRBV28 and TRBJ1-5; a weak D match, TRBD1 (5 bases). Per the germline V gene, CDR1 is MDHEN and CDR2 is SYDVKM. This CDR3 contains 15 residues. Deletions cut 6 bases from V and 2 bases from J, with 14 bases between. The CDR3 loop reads CASRTHQGGNQPQHF. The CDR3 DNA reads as TGTGCCAGCAGAACCCACCAGGGCGGCAATCAGCCCCAGCATTTT.

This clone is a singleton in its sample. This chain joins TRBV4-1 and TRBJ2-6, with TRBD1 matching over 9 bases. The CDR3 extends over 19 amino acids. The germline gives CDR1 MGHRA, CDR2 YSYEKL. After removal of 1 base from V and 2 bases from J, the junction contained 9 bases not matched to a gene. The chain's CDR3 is CASSQGRDRDYTGANVLTF. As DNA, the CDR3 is TGCGCCAGCAGCCAAGGTCGGGACAGGGATTACACTGGGGCCAACGTCCTGACTTTC.

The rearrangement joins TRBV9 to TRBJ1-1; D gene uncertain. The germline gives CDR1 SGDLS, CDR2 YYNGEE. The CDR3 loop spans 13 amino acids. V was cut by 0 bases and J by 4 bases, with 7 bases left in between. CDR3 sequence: CASSVGGSTEAFF. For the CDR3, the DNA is TGTGCCAGCAGCGTAGGAGGGAGCACTGAAGCTTTCTTT. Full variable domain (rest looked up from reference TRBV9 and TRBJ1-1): DSGVTQTPKHLITATGQRVTLRCSPRSGDLSVYWYQQSLDQGLQFLIQYYNGEERAKGNILERFSAQQFPDLHSELNLSSLELGDSALYFCASSVGGSTEAFFGQGTRLTVV.